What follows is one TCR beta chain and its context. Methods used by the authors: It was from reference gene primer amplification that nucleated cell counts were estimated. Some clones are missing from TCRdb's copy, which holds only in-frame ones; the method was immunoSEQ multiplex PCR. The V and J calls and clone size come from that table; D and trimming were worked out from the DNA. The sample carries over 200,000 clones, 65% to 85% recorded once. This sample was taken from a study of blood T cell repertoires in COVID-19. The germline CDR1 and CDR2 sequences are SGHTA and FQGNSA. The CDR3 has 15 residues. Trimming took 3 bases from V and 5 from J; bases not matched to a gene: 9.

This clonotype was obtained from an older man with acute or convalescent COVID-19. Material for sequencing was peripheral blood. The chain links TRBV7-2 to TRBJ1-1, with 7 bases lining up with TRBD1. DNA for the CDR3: TGTGCCAGCAGCTTGAGGGGGCGGAGGCGGACTGAAGCTTTCTTT. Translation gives CASSLRGRRRTEAFF.